The 23 T cell receptor beta chains in this list originate from one sample, sequenced in a study of Ad26.COV2.S vaccination and SARS-CoV-2 variants. Generated by immunoSEQ multiplex PCR, the TCRdb table keeps only in-frame clones and is missing some. The sample carries over 400,000 clones, roughly 90% recorded once. Indicated treatment: around 19 received Ad26.COV2.S at low or high dose, single or two shots; roughly five received placebo; per-sample allocation not given. Collection of samples fell on day 63 after the first vaccine or placebo injection. The source material was peripheral blood, sampled in a trial of Ad26.COV2.S vaccine versus placebo. The receptors were gathered from a person between 18 and 60 years old who received the Ad26.COV2.S COVID-19 vaccine or a placebo.

The chain joins TRBV6-5 to TRBJ2-7; D may be TRBD1 (7 bases). The CDR3 consists of 15 residues. Between the trimmed V and J ends, which lost 5 bases and 1 base, there was a span of 15 bases. Germline assignment: CDR1 MNHEY and CDR2 SVGAGI. CDR3 sequence: CASSKTSGGSYEQYF. In DNA, the CDR3 is TGTGCCAGCAGTAAAACTTCAGGGGGGTCCTACGAGCAGTACTTC.

The chain employs TRBV28 and TRBJ2-1; 7 nucleotides align to TRBD1. After removal of 6 bases from V and 4 bases from J, the junction contained 3 bases not matched to a gene. Germline CDR1 and CDR2: MDHEN and SYDVKM. The CDR3 spans 13 residues. CDR3 in amino acids: CASSRQGYNEQFF. DNA of the CDR3: TGTGCCAGCAGCCGACAGGGATACAATGAGCAGTTCTTC.

The chain joins TRBV7-6 to TRBJ2-3; the match to TRBD2 covers 8 bases. CDR3 size: 18 residues. The V segment lost 1 base and the J segment 4 bases; nucleotides outside the gene matches: 13. The germline V gene has CDR1 SGHVS and CDR2 FNYEAQ. CDR3 protein: CASSLVAGGASVADTQYF. The CDR3, as DNA: TGTGCCAGCAGCTTAGTGGCGGGGGGCGCCTCGGTGGCAGATACGCAGTATTTT. The variable domain in full, with the rest retrieved from reference TRBV7-6 and TRBJ2-3, is GAGVSQSPRYKVTKRGQDVALRCDPISGHVSLYWYRQALGQGPEFLTYFNYEAQQDKSGLPNDRFSAERPEGSISTLTIQRTEQRDSAMYRCASSLVAGGASVADTQYFGPGTRLTVL.

J is TRBJ2-3 and V is TRBV7-8; D is perhaps TRBD1 (5 bases). Germline V gene lookup returns CDR1 SGHVS and CDR2 FQNEAQ. V was cut by 3 bases and J by 3 bases, with 10 bases left in between. The CDR3 contains 14 residues. The chain's CDR3 is CASSFNRPTDTQYF. CDR3 coding DNA: TGTGCCAGCAGCTTCAACAGGCCGACAGATACGCAGTATTTT.

The chain has TRBV9 and TRBJ2-1, with 7 bases matching TRBD2. V lost 3 bases to trimming and J lost 7 bases; unmatched junction nucleotides: 13. CDR1 SGDLS and CDR2 YYNGEE come from the germline V gene. The CDR3 is 16 amino acids. The CDR3 loop reads CASSGMESGVGNEQFF. The CDR3 DNA reads TGTGCCAGCAGCGGCATGGAGAGCGGGGTAGGAAATGAGCAGTTCTTC.

This chain links TRBV18 with TRBJ1-1, with 7 bases aligning to TRBD1. CDR3 length: 16 residues. In germline, CDR1 is KGHSH, CDR2 LQKENI. Losses at the gene ends were 4 bases for V and 1 base for J; bases not matched to a gene: 9. CDR3 coding DNA: TGTGCCAGCTCACTGTTTGGACAGGCAGCGAACACTGAAGCTTTCTTT. Residues: CASSLFGQAANTEAFF.

V and J are TRBV11-2 and TRBJ2-5; 11 nucleotides align to TRBD1. Germline V CDR1 and CDR2: SGHAT, FQNNGV. Unmatched junction bases numbered 4, after V lost 5 bases and J lost 5 bases. CDR3 length equals 14 residues. The DNA of the CDR3 is TGTGCCAGCAGCCCCGGGACAGGGGGTGAGACCCAGTACTTC. Its translation is CASSPGTGGETQYF.

This sequence joins TRBV6-6 and TRBJ2-5; 7 bases are shared with TRBD1. Trimming removed 2 bases from V and 4 bases from J; junction bases left unmatched: 7. The CDR3 consists of 15 residues. Germline V gene data show CDR1 as MNHNY and CDR2 as SVGAGI (reference sequence). The CDR3: CASSYHDRVGETQYF. CDR3 nucleotides: TGTGCCAGCAGTTACCACGACAGGGTGGGAGAGACCCAGTACTTC.

This chain joins TRBV19 and TRBJ2-6; TRBD1 aligns across 7 bases. The germline V gene has CDR1 LNHDA and CDR2 SQIVND (reference sequence). This CDR3 is built from 19 residues. V lost 4 bases and J lost 0; bases outside the gene matches: 12. The CDR3 DNA reads as TGTGCCAGTAGTAAGCAGCTCCGGGACAGTTACTCTGGGGCCAACGTCCTGACTTTC. Protein product: CASSKQLRDSYSGANVLTF.

V gene TRBV18 combines with J gene TRBJ2-2; D gene unclear. There are 16 residues in the CDR3. V lost 3 bases to trimming and J lost 6 bases, with 17 bases between them. The germline V gene has CDR1 KGHSH and CDR2 LQKENI. Here the CDR3 reads CASSPTTVTAAGELFF. Here the CDR3 DNA reads TGTGCCAGCTCACCTACGACGGTCACAGCCGCCGGGGAGCTGTTTTTT. Full variable domain (outside the CDR3, taken from reference TRBV18 and TRBJ2-2): NAGVMQNPRHLVRRRGQEARLRCSPMKGHSHVYWYRQLPEEGLKFMVYLQKENIIDESGMPKERFSAEFPKEGPSILRIQQVVRGDSAAYFCASSPTTVTAAGELFFGEGSRLTVL.

The chain carries TRBV19 and TRBJ2-7, with 7 bases identical to TRBD1. CDR3 length: 12 amino acids. Looked up from germline, CDR1 is LNHDA and CDR2 is SQIVND (reference sequence). CDR3 region: CASRDSTYEQYF. The CDR3 region has the DNA TGTGCTAGCAGGGACAGTACCTACGAGCAGTACTTC.

This clone was observed a handful of times. The chain is built from TRBV6-2 or TRBV6-3 and TRBJ2-6; 7 nucleotides align to TRBD1. The V gene end was trimmed by 6 bases and the J gene end by 0 bases; junction bases not matched to a gene: 8. The CDR3 sequence is 17 residues long. Germline V CDR1 and CDR2: MNHEY, SVGEGT. The CDR3 region has the DNA TGTGCCAGCAGCCCTCGACAGGGCGACTCTGGGGCCAACGTCCTGACTTTC. Residues: CASSPRQGDSGANVLTF.

This clone was picked up a small number of times. This chain connects TRBV18 to TRBJ1-6; 7 bases are a match to TRBD1. CDR3 size: 13 residues. Germline V CDR1 and CDR2: KGHSH, LQKENI. The V gene end was trimmed by 8 bases and the J gene end by 8 bases; junction bases not matched to a gene: 6. The CDR3 DNA reads as TGTGCCAGCGGACAGGTGCAGGATTCACCCCTCCACTTT. This gives the protein CASGQVQDSPLHF.

This chain connects TRBV7-8 to TRBJ2-2; D ambiguous. The germline V gene has CDR1 SGHVS and CDR2 FQNEAQ. Trimming took 4 bases from V and 6 from J, leaving 9 bases between them. The length of the CDR3 is 13 residues. This CDR3 is CASSSRVAGELFF. Here the CDR3 DNA reads TGTGCCAGCAGCTCCAGAGTCGCCGGGGAGCTGTTTTTT.

V usage is TRBV6-4 and J usage is TRBJ2-1; D is possibly TRBD1 (5 bases). The V and J ends lost 0 bases and 2 bases respectively, with 8 bases between them. From germline, CDR1 is MRHNA and CDR2 SNTAGT. The CDR3 is made up of 15 amino acids. The CDR3 nucleotides are TGTGCCAGCAGTGACTCTTGGGGCCCCTACAATGAGCAGTTCTTC. As protein: CASSDSWGPYNEQFF.

This clone has a single count. The V gene is TRBV7-9, the J gene TRBJ2-5, with D possibly TRBD2 on 5 matching bases. V lost 5 bases to trimming and J lost 5 bases, with 21 bases between them. The CDR3 consists of 16 residues. Looked up from germline, CDR1 is SEHNR and CDR2 is FQNEAQ (reference sequence). The CDR3 sequence: CASSPGRTDPGETQYF. The DNA of the CDR3 is TGTGCCAGCAGCCCCGGACGGACCGATCCGGGGGAGACCCAGTACTTC. The variable domain in full, completed from reference TRBV7-9 and TRBJ2-5, reads DTGVSQNPRHKITKRGQNVTFRCDPISEHNRLYWYRQTLGQGPEFLTYFQNEAQLEKSRLLSDRFSAERPKGSFSTLEIQRTEQGDSAMYLCASSPGRTDPGETQYFGPGTRLLVL.

The chain joins TRBV18 to TRBJ2-7; TRBD2 aligns across 7 bases. Germline V gene sequence: CDR1 KGHSH, CDR2 LQKENI. The length of the CDR3 is 13 residues. With V trimmed by 1 base and J by 3 bases, 0 bases remained unmatched. CDR3 residues: CASSPREGYEQYF. CDR3 nucleotides: TGTGCCAGCTCACCACGGGAGGGCTACGAGCAGTACTTC.

The V call is TRBV7-2, the J call TRBJ2-5; D gene ambiguous. The CDR3 extends over 13 amino acids. Germline loops: CDR1 SGHTA, CDR2 FQGNSA. Trimming pared 7 bases from V and 4 bases from J, leaving 13 bases between. The CDR3: CASKPWMGETQYF. CDR3 sequence (DNA): TGTGCCAGCAAACCCTGGATGGGAGAGACCCAGTACTTC.

This clone turned up a few times. CDR3 protein: CASRRASGNSPLHF. CDR3 in DNA: TGTGCCAGCAGGAGGGCGTCAGGCAATTCACCCCTCCACTTT. The genes are TRBV5-6 and TRBJ1-6; D gene uncertain. V shed 5 bases and J shed 7 bases, with 13 bases lying between them. Germline lookup yields CDR1 SGHDT and CDR2 YYEEEE. The length of the CDR3 is 14 residues.

This chain uses TRBV2 with TRBJ2-3; D remains ambiguous. The length of the CDR3 is 13 residues. Trimming took 7 bases from V and 3 from J, leaving 11 bases between them. Germline V gene lookup returns CDR1 SNHLY and CDR2 FYNNEI. CDR3 bases: TGTGCCAGCACTCGTTTCTCGACAGATACGCAGTATTTT. It yields the protein CASTRFSTDTQYF.

There are a few counts of this clone. V usage is TRBV5-1 and J usage is TRBJ1-6, with a tentative D call TRBD1 (5 bases). Trimming shortened V by 10 bases and J by 7 bases, and 18 bases separated the two germline ends. Germline V gene lookup returns CDR1 SGHRS and CDR2 YFSETQ. This CDR3 is built from 14 residues. The CDR3: CALSRGSGNSPLHF. CDR3 nucleotides: TGCGCCCTCTCCCGGGGCTCAGGCAATTCACCCCTCCACTTT.

The V gene is TRBV19, the J gene TRBJ2-7; D is possibly TRBD2 (5 bases). The CDR3 consists of 13 residues. CDR1 LNHDA and CDR2 SQIVND come from the germline V gene (reference sequence). V shed 6 bases and J shed 4 bases, with 13 bases lying between them. Here the CDR3 DNA reads TGTGCCAGTAGCCGATCCGGAGGTTACGAGCAGTACTTC. It is translated as CASSRSGGYEQYF.

The chain couples TRBV19 to TRBJ2-1; 9 positions match TRBD2. CDR3 size: 15 residues. The V segment lost 3 bases and the J segment 5 bases; nucleotides outside the gene matches: 5. Germline V gene sequence: CDR1 LNHDA, CDR2 SQIVND (reference sequence). DNA for the CDR3: TGTGCCAGTAGTATTCTCCTAGCGGGGAACAATGAGCAGTTCTTC. The encoded protein is CASSILLAGNNEQFF. Using reference TRBV19 and TRBJ2-1 for the parts outside the CDR3, the full variable domain is DGGITQSPKYLFRKEGQNVTLSCEQNLNHDAMYWYRQDPGQGLRLIYYSQIVNDFQKGDIAEGYSVSREKKESFPLTVTSAQKNPTAFYLCASSILLAGNNEQFFGPGTRLTVL.